This record covers a single T cell receptor (beta chain). TCRdb analysed the multiplex PCR reads with MiXCR anew, one entry per CDR3 protein. The sample records 84,000 or so distinct CDR3 sequences, around 29% being singletons. The data were taken from a study of breast tumors, draining lymph nodes, adjacent tissues. There are 15 residues in the CDR3. Germline-derived CDR1 and CDR2 are DFQATT and SNEGSKA (reference sequence). V lost 6 bases and J lost 1; bases outside the gene matches: 9. Breast cancer patients provided tissue from their axillary draining lymph nodes. The clonotype was recovered from a female donor with breast cancer. Some clones in this sample may be carry-over from other donors' samples. The material sequenced was axillary lymph node tissue. This chain links TRBV20-1 with TRBJ2-1, with 7 bases identical to TRBD2. The CDR3 nucleotides are TGCAGTGCCCCCCAGGCGGGAGTTTCCTACAATGAGCAGTTCTTC. Protein sequence: CSAPQAGVSYNEQFF.